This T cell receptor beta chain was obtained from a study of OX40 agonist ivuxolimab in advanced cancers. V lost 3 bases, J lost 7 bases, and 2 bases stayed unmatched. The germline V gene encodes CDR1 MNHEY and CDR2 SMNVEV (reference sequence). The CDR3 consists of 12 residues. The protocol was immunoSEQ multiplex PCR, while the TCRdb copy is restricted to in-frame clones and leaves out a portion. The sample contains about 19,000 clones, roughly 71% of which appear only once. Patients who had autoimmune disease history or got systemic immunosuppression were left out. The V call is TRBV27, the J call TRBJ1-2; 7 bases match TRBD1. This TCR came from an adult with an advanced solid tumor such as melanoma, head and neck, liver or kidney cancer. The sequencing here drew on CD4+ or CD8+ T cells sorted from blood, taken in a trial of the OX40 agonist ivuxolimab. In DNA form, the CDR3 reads TGTGCCAGCAGTTTTGCAGGGGGTGGCTACACCTTC. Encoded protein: CASSFAGGGYTF.